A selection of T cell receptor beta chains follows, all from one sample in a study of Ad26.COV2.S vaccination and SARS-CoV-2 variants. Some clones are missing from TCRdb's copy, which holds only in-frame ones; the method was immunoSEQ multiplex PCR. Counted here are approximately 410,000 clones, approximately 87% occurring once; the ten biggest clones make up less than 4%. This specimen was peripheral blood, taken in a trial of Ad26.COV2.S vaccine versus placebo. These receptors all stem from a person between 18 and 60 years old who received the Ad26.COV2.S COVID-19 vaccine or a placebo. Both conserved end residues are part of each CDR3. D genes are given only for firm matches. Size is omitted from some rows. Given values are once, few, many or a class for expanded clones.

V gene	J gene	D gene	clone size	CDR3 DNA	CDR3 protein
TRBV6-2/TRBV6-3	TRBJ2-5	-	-	TGTGCCAGCAGTTACTCTAGGACCCAGTACTTC	CASSYSRTQYF
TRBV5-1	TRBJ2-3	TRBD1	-	TGCGCCAGCAGCTACGGACAGGGGACAGATACGCAGTATTTT	CASSYGQGTDTQYF
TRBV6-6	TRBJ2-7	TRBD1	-	TGTGCCAGCAGTTATTACGCGACAGGGGACCACGAGCAGTACTTC	CASSYYATGDHEQYF
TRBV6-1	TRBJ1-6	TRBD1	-	TGTGCCAGCAGTTCCTTCGACAGGGATAATTCACCCCTCCACTTT	CASSSFDRDNSPLHF
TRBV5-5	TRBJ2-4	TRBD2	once	TGTGCCAGCAGCTTTTCGGGGGGAGGAATAGCCAAAAACATTCAGTACTTC	CASSFSGGGIAKNIQYF
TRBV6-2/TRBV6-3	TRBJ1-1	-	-	TGTGCCAGCAGTTACCTGAACACTGAAGCTTTCTTT	CASSYLNTEAFF
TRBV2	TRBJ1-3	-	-	TGTGCCAGCAGTGAACAGGGCAACTCTGGAAACACCATATATTTT	CASSEQGNSGNTIYF
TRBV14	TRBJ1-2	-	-	TGTGCCAGCAGCCAAGAGATTAACGGGTTTCGAGGCTACACCTTC	CASSQEINGFRGYTF
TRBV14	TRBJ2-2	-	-	TGTGCCAGCAGACCCTATGGGACCGGGGAGCTGTTTTTT	CASRPYGTGELFF
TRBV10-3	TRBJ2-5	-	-	TGTGCCACGGGGGCAGGGACTCAAGAGACCCAGTACTTC	CATGAGTQETQYF
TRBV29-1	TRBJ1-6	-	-	TGCAGCGGCTCAAACGGGCGCAATTCACCCCTCCACTTT	CSGSNGRNSPLHF
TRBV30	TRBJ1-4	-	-	TGTGCCTGGAGTGTAGGGGGAGCTAATGAAAAACTGTTTTTT	CAWSVGGANEKLFF
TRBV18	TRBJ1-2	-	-	TGTGCCAGCTCTCCGCGAGAACAGGGCAACTATGGCTACACCTTC	CASSPREQGNYGYTF
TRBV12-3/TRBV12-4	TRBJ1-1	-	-	TGTGCCAGCAGCTCAGTCGCGGGGACTGAAGCTTTCTTT	CASSSVAGTEAFF
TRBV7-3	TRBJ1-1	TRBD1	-	TGTGCCAGCAGCCCCGGGACAGGGACCACTGAAGCTTTCTTT	CASSPGTGTTEAFF
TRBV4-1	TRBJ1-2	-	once	TGCGCCAGCAGCCAACTCTCGACAGCGGGGGCTGGCTACACCTTC	CASSQLSTAGAGYTF
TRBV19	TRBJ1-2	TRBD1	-	TGTGCCAGTAAGAACCCCCAAACAGGGGTCCAGACCTATGGCTACACCTTC	CASKNPQTGVQTYGYTF
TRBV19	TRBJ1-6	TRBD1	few	TGTGCCAGTAGGCCGGGACAGGGGTATTCACCCCTCCACTTT	CASRPGQGYSPLHF
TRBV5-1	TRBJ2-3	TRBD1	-	TGCGCCAGCAGCTTAGGACAGGCCTTAAGTCCTCACACAGATACGCAGTATTTT	CASSLGQALSPHTDTQYF
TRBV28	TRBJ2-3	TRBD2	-	TGTGCCAGCAGGATCAGCGGGGGGGCCGTTGATACGCAGTATTTT	CASRISGGAVDTQYF
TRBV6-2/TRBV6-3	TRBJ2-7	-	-	TGTGCCAGCAGTTCAGGTGCGGGCGGGAACTTCTACGAGCAGTACTTC	CASSSGAGGNFYEQYF
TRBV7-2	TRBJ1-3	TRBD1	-	TGTGCCAGCAGCTTAGATGACAGGGTGGTTGGAAACACCATATATTTT	CASSLDDRVVGNTIYF
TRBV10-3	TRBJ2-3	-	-	TGTGCCATCAGTGATAAAGACATAAGCACAGATACGCAGTATTTT	CAISDKDISTDTQYF
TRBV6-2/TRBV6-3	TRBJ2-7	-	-	TGTGCCAGCAGTTATACGGCAGGGCCAAACGAGCAGTACTTC	CASSYTAGPNEQYF
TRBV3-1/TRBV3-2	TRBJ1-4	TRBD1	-	TGTGCCAGCAGCCAAGTTTACGGACAGGGGGTGGATAATGAAAAACTGTTTTTT	CASSQVYGQGVDNEKLFF
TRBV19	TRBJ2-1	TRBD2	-	TGTGCCAGTAGTATCTCGACTCGAGCGGGGGGGCCGGGAGAGCAGTTCTTC	CASSISTRAGGPGEQFF
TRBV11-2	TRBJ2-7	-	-	TGTGCCAGCAGCATGGGACCGAGTCTTTACGAGCAGTACTTC	CASSMGPSLYEQYF
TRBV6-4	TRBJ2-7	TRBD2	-	TGTGCCAGCAGTGAACCCAAAGCGGGGGGTGGCTACGAGCAGTACTTC	CASSEPKAGGGYEQYF
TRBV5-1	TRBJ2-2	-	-	TGCGCCAGCAGCTTGACCCGGGCCTCGAACACCGGGGAGCTGTTTTTT	CASSLTRASNTGELFF
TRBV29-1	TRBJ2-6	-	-	TGCAGCGTTACGAACACTGGGGCCAACGTCCTGACTTTC	CSVTNTGANVLTF
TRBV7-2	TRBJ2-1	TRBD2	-	TGTGCCAGCAGCCTCGGGACTAGTCGCAGCAATGAGCAGTTCTTC	CASSLGTSRSNEQFF
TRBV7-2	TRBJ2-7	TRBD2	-	TGTGCCAGCAGCCCAGGACTAGACTCCTACGAGCAGTACTTC	CASSPGLDSYEQYF
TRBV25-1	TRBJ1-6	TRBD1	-	TGTGCCAGCAGGGAAAGGGCCGACAGGGTTCGGGATTCACCCCTCCACTTT	CASRERADRVRDSPLHF
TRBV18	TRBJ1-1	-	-	TGTGCCAGCTCACCAGACTTCACTGAAGCTTTCTTT	CASSPDFTEAFF
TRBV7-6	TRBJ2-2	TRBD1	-	TGTGCCAGCAGCCAGAGACAGGGAGACGTCACCGGGGAGCTGTTTTTT	CASSQRQGDVTGELFF
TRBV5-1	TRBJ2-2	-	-	TGCGCCAGCAGCACGGCGAACACCGGGGAGCTGTTTTTT	CASSTANTGELFF
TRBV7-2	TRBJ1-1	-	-	TGTGCCAGCAGCTTTGCGGGAACCCACACTGAAGCTTTCTTT	CASSFAGTHTEAFF
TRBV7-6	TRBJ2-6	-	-	TGTGCCAGCAGCTTAAGTTATTCTCGGACCCGCTCTGGGGCCAACGTCCTGACTTTC	CASSLSYSRTRSGANVLTF
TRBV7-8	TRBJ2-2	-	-	TGTGCCAGCAGCCGTACAGGCCCCACCGGGGAGCTGTTTTTT	CASSRTGPTGELFF
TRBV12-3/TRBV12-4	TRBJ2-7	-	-	TGTGCCAGCAGTTCGGCGGGAAACGGCGAGCAGTACTTC	CASSSAGNGEQYF
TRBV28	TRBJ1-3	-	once	TGTGCCAGCAGTTCAGACCGGACACCTGGAAACACCATATATTTT	CASSSDRTPGNTIYF
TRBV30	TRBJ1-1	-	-	TGTGCCGGCCACAGAAACACTGAAGCTTTCTTT	CAGHRNTEAFF
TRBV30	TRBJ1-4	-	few	TGTGCCTGGGGGTCCGGGGAAAAACTGTTTTTT	CAWGSGEKLFF
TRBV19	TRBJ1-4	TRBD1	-	TGTGCCAGTAGTCCGGGACAGGCCGGCGAAAAACTGTTTTTT	CASSPGQAGEKLFF
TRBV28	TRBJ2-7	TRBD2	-	TGTGCCAGCAGTCCACACAGGAAGCGGGGCGAGCAGTACTTC	CASSPHRKRGEQYF
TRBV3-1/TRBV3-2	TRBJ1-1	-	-	TGTGCCAGCAGGGGGGAGGGTTTCGGCACTGAAGCTTTCTTT	CASRGEGFGTEAFF
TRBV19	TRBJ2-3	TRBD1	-	TGTGCCAGTAGTCCTCGGGACAGCGCGCAGTATTTT	CASSPRDSAQYF
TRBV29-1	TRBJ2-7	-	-	TGCAGCGTCGAAGCGGCTAGCGAGTCCTACGAGCAGTACTTC	CSVEAASESYEQYF
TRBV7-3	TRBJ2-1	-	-	TGTGCCAGCAGCTCCGACGGGAGCTCCTACAATGAGCAGTTCTTC	CASSSDGSSYNEQFF
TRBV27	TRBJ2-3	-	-	TGTGCCAGCAGTTTATATGGCTACGGACACACAGATACGCAGTATTTT	CASSLYGYGHTDTQYF
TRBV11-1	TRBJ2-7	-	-	TGTGCCAGCAGCACGGGACACCTATACGAGCAGTACTTC	CASSTGHLYEQYF
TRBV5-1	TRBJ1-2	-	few	TGCGCCAGCAGCCTTGGGACGGATTATGGCTACACCTTC	CASSLGTDYGYTF
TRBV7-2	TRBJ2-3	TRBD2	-	TGTGCCAGCAGCCAGCGAATAGCGGGGGTAAGCACAGATACGCAGTATTTT	CASSQRIAGVSTDTQYF
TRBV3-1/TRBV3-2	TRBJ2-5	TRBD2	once	TGTGCCAGCAGCCACCGTTGGGGGGGGAGACAAGAGACCCAGTACTTC	CASSHRWGGRQETQYF
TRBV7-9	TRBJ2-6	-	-	TGTGCCAGCAGCTTAGTAGGCCGTCTGAATGCGTCCAACGTCCTGACTTTC	CASSLVGRLNASNVLTF